These 11 T cell receptor beta chains came from one sample sequenced in a study of OX40 agonist ivuxolimab in advanced cancers. Clones were read by immunoSEQ multiplex PCR, and TCRdb kept only the in-frame ones, dropping some. Of around 86,000 clones in the sample, about four fifths were seen once. Source: CD4+ or CD8+ T cells sorted from blood, taken in a trial of the OX40 agonist ivuxolimab. These receptor sequences come from an adult with an advanced solid tumor such as melanoma, head and neck, liver or kidney cancer.

A few counts support this clone. The chain recombines TRBV4-2 with TRBJ2-1; 9 positions match TRBD1. Germline-derived CDR1 and CDR2 are LGHNA and YNFKEQ. The CDR3 loop spans 14 amino acids. The J segment lost 8 bases and the V segment lost 2 bases, leaving 4 bases of the junction unmatched. CDR3 loop: CASSQRQGGDEQFF. In DNA, the CDR3 is TGTGCCAGCAGCCAAAGACAGGGGGGGGATGAGCAGTTCTTC.

J is TRBJ2-5 and V is TRBV7-9; TRBD2 aligns across 7 bases. Germline-derived CDR1 and CDR2 are SEHNR and FQNEAQ (reference sequence). The CDR3 extends over 15 amino acids. The J segment lost 5 bases and the V segment lost 2 bases, leaving 8 bases of the junction unmatched. CDR3 sequence (DNA): TGTGCCAGCAGCTTACCCCTGGCCGGGAGGGAGACCCAGTACTTC. This codes for CASSLPLAGRETQYF.

This chain joins TRBV5-6 and TRBJ1-5, with unresolved D. CDR1 is SGHDT and CDR2 is YYEEEE in the germline V gene. This CDR3 region has 15 residues. The V end was cut by 4 bases, the J end by 4 bases, with 15 bases between. DNA for the CDR3: TGTGCCAGCAGCAATGGGGTACTTCTGAATCAGCCCCAGCATTTT. Translation: CASSNGVLLNQPQHF.

The genes are TRBV7-2 and TRBJ2-7, with TRBD1 matching over 7 bases. Per the germline V gene, CDR1 is SGHTA and CDR2 is FQGNSA. V lost 1 base, J lost 0 bases, and 12 bases stayed unmatched. The length of the CDR3 is 18 residues. Here the CDR3 DNA reads TGTGCCAGCAGCTTAGATTCTGGGATGACAGGGACCTCCTACGAGCAGTACGTC. It encodes CASSLDSGMTGTSYEQYV.

This clone was seen a few times. This chain connects TRBV2 to TRBJ1-2; 10 nucleotides agree with TRBD1. This CDR3 contains 14 residues. Per germline, CDR1 SNHLY and CDR2 FYNNEI. J lost 7 bases, V lost 3 bases, and 5 bases had no gene match. In DNA form, the CDR3 reads TGTGCCAGCAGTGAGGTCGGGACAGGGGTTGGCTACACCTTC. Translating gives CASSEVGTGVGYTF.

The sample holds a few counts of this clone. V is TRBV11-2 and J is TRBJ2-5; maybe TRBD1 (6 bases). Germline assignment: CDR1 SGHAT and CDR2 FQNNGV. Trimming took off 3 bases at V and 2 bases at J, with 16 bases between the two ends. The CDR3 loop spans 16 amino acids. The CDR3 DNA reads TGTGCCAGCAGCTTGGGACCGGGACAAAAACAAGAGACCCAGTACTTC. This translates into CASSLGPGQKQETQYF.

The chain uses TRBV19 and TRBJ1-4; 10 positions match TRBD1. With V trimmed by 3 bases and J by 8 bases, 3 bases remained unmatched. Germline CDR1 and CDR2: LNHDA and SQIVND (reference sequence). The CDR3 covers 14 residues. For the CDR3, the DNA is TGTGCCAGTAGTATCGGGACAGGGGACGAAAAACTGTTTTTT. Protein: CASSIGTGDEKLFF.

CDR3 bases: TGTGCCAGCAGCGTAGGGCCCCCAGATACGCAGTATTTT. It translates to CASSVGPPDTQYF. V gene TRBV9 combines with J gene TRBJ2-3, with unresolved D. The CDR3 consists of 13 residues. Trimming shortened V by 0 bases and J by 4 bases, and 6 bases separated the two germline ends. CDR1 is SGDLS, CDR2 YYNGEE, per germline.

V is TRBV7-2 and J is TRBJ1-2; TRBD1 might be the D (5 bases). The CDR3 loop spans 12 amino acids. Germline V gene data show CDR1 as SGHTA and CDR2 as FQGNSA. Trimming removed 1 base from V and 13 bases from J, with 13 bases in between. In DNA form, the CDR3 reads TGTGCCAGCAGCTTAGTTGGGGGTTCGGGCACCTTC. This gives the protein CASSLVGGSGTF.

V usage is TRBV11-2 and J usage is TRBJ2-3; 7 bases map to TRBD1. The CDR3 extends over 16 amino acids. The V gene's germline CDR1 is SGHAT and CDR2 FQNNGV. V lost 0 bases, J lost 4 bases, and 7 bases stayed unmatched. Here the CDR3 reads CASSLDQGTASDTQYF. The CDR3 region has the DNA TGTGCCAGCAGCTTAGATCAGGGGACAGCTTCAGATACGCAGTATTTT.

CDR3 bases: TGTGCCAGCAGCTTAAAAGGGACAGATACGCAGTATTTT. Amino acid sequence: CASSLKGTDTQYF. The chain uses TRBV7-3 and TRBJ2-3, with unresolved D. Germline assignment: CDR1 SGHTA and CDR2 FQGTGA. Deletions cut 1 base from V and 3 bases from J, with 5 bases between. The CDR3 contains 13 residues. The full variable domain, its missing parts supplied by reference TRBV7-3 and TRBJ2-3, is GAGVSQTPSNKVTEKGKYVELRCDPISGHTALYWYRQSLGQGPEFLIYFQGTGAADDSGLPNDRFFAVRPEGSVSTLKIQRTERGDSAVYLCASSLKGTDTQYFGPGTRLTVL.